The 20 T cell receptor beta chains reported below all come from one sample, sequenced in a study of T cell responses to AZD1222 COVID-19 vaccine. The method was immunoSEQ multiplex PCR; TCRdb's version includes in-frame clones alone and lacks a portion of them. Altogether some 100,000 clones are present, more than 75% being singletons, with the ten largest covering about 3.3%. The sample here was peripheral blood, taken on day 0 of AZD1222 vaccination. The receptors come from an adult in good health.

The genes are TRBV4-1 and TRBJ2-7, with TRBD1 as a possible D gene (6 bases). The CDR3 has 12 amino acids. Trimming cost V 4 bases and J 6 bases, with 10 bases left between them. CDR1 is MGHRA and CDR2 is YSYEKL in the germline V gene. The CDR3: CASSRTGSEQYF. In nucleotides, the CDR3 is TGCGCCAGCAGCCGCACAGGGAGCGAGCAGTACTTC.

CDR3 region: CAISWDSGNTIYF. Written as DNA, the CDR3 is TGTGCCATCAGTTGGGACTCTGGAAACACCATATATTTT. This rearrangement joins TRBV10-3 to TRBJ1-3; D remains unclear. Germline CDR1 is ENHRY and CDR2 is SYGVKD. This CDR3 has 13 residues. Trimming shortened V by 5 bases and J by 0 bases, and 5 bases separated the two germline ends.

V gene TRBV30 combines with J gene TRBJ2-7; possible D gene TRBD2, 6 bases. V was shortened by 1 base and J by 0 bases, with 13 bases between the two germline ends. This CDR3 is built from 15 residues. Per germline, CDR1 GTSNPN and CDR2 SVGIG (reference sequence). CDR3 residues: CAWSGGRGVSYEQYF. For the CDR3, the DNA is TGTGCCTGGAGTGGAGGGCGGGGTGTCTCCTACGAGCAGTACTTC.

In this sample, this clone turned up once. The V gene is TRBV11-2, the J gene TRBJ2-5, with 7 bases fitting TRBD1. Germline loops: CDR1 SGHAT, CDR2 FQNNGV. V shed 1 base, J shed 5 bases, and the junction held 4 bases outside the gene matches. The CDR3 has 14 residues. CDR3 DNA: TGTGCCAGCAGCTTAGGTCCCAGGGGGGAGACCCAGTACTTC. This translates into CASSLGPRGETQYF.

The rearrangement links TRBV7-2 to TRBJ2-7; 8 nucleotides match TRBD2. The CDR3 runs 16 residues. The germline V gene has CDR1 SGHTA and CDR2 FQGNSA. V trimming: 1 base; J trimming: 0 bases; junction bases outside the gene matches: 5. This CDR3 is CASSLVAGLSSYEQYF. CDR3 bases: TGTGCCAGCAGCTTAGTAGCGGGGCTAAGCTCCTACGAGCAGTACTTC.

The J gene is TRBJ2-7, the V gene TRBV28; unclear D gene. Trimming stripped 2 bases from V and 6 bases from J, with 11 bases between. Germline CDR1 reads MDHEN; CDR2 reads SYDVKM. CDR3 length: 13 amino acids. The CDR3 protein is CASSLLRSGEQYF. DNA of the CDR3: TGTGCCAGCAGTTTACTCCGGTCTGGCGAGCAGTACTTC.

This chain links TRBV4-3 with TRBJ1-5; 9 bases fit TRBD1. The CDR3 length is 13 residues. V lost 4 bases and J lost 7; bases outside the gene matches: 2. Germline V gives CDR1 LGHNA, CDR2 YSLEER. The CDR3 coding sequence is TGCGCCAGCAGCCCCACAGGGGGCCAGCCCCAGCATTTT. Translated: CASSPTGGQPQHF.

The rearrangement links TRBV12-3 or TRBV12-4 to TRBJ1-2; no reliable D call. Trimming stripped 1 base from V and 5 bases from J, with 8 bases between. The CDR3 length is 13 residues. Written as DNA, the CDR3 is TGTGCCAGCAGTTTAGGGAACCGGTATGGCTACACCTTC. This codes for CASSLGNRYGYTF.

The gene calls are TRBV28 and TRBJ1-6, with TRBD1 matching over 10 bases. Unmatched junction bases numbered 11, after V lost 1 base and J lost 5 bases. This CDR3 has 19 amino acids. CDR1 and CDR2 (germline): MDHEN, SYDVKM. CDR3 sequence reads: CASSLSAGGQGVHNSPLHF. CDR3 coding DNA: TGTGCCAGCAGTTTATCCGCAGGAGGACAGGGGGTTCATAATTCACCCCTCCACTTT.

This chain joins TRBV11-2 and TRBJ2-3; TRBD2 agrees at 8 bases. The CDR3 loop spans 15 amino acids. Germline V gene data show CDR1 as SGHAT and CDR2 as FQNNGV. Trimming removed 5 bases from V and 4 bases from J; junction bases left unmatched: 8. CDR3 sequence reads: CASSNGGVLADTQYF. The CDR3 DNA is TGTGCCAGCAGCAACGGGGGGGTGCTCGCAGATACGCAGTATTTT.

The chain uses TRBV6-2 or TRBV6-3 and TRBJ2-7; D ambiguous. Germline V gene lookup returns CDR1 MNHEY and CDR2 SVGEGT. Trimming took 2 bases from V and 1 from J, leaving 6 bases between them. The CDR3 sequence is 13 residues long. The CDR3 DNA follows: TGTGCCAGCAGTTACGCCATTTCCTACGAGCAGTACTTC. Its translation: CASSYAISYEQYF.

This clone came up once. CDR3 sequence reads: CASSPRGRDSGANVLTF. CDR3 DNA: TGTGCCAGCAGCCCCAGGGGCAGGGACTCTGGGGCCAACGTCCTGACTTTC. The genes are TRBV7-8 and TRBJ2-6, with D perhaps TRBD1 (6 bases). The germline CDR1 and CDR2 sequences are SGHVS and FQNEAQ. Trimming left V 5 bases short and J 0 bases short, with 14 bases between. This CDR3 is built from 17 residues.

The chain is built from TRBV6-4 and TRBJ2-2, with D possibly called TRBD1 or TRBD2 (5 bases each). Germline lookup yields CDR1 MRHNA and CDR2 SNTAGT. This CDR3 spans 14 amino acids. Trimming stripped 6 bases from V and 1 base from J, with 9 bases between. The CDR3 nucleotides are TGTGCCAGCAGCGGGACGGGGAACACCGGGGAGCTGTTTTTT. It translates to CASSGTGNTGELFF.

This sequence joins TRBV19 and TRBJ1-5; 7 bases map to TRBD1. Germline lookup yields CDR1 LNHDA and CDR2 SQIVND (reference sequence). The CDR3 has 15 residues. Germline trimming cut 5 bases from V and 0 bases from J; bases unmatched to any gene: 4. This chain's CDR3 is CASSWGTASNQPQHF. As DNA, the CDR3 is TGTGCCAGTAGTTGGGGGACAGCTAGCAATCAGCCCCAGCATTTT.

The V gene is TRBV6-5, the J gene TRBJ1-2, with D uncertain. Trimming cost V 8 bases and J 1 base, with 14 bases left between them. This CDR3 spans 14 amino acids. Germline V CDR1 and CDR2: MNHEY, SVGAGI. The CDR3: CASHERAVNYGYTF. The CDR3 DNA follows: TGTGCCAGCCATGAGAGGGCTGTTAACTATGGCTACACCTTC.

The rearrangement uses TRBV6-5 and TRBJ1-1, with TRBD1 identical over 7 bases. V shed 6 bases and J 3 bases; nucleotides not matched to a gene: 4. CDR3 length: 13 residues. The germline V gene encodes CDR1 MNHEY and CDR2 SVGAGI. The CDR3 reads CASSDDRDTEAFF. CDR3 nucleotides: TGTGCCAGCAGCGACGACAGGGACACTGAAGCTTTCTTT.

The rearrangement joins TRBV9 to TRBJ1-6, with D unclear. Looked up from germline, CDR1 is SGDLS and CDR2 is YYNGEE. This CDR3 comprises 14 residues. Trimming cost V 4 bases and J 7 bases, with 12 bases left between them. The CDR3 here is CASSPEVGNSPLHF. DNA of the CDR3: TGTGCCAGCAGCCCAGAGGTGGGAAATTCACCCCTCCACTTT.

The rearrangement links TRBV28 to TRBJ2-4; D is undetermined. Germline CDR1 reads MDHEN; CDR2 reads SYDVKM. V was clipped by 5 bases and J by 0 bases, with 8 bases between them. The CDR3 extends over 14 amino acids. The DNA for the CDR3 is TGTGCCAGCAGTCCCCCAGTAGCCAAAAACATTCAGTACTTC. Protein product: CASSPPVAKNIQYF.

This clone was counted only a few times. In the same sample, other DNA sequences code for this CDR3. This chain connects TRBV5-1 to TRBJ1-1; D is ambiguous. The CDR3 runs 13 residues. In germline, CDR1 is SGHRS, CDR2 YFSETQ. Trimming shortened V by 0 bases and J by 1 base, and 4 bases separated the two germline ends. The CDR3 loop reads CASSLEANTEAFF. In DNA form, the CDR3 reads TGCGCCAGCAGCTTGGAGGCGAACACTGAAGCTTTCTTT.

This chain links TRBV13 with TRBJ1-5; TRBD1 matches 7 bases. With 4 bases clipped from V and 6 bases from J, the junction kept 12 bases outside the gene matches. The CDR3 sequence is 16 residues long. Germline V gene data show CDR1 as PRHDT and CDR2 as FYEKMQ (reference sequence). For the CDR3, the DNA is TGTGCCAGCAGCTCTAGGCGACAGGGTAAAGTTCAGCCCCAGCATTTT. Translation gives CASSSRRQGKVQPQHF. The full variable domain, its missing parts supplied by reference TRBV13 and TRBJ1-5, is AAGVIQSPRHLIKEKRETATLKCYPIPRHDTVYWYQQGPGQDPQFLISFYEKMQSDKGSIPDRFSAQQFSDYHSELNMSSLELGDSALYFCASSSRRQGKVQPQHFGDGTRLSIL.